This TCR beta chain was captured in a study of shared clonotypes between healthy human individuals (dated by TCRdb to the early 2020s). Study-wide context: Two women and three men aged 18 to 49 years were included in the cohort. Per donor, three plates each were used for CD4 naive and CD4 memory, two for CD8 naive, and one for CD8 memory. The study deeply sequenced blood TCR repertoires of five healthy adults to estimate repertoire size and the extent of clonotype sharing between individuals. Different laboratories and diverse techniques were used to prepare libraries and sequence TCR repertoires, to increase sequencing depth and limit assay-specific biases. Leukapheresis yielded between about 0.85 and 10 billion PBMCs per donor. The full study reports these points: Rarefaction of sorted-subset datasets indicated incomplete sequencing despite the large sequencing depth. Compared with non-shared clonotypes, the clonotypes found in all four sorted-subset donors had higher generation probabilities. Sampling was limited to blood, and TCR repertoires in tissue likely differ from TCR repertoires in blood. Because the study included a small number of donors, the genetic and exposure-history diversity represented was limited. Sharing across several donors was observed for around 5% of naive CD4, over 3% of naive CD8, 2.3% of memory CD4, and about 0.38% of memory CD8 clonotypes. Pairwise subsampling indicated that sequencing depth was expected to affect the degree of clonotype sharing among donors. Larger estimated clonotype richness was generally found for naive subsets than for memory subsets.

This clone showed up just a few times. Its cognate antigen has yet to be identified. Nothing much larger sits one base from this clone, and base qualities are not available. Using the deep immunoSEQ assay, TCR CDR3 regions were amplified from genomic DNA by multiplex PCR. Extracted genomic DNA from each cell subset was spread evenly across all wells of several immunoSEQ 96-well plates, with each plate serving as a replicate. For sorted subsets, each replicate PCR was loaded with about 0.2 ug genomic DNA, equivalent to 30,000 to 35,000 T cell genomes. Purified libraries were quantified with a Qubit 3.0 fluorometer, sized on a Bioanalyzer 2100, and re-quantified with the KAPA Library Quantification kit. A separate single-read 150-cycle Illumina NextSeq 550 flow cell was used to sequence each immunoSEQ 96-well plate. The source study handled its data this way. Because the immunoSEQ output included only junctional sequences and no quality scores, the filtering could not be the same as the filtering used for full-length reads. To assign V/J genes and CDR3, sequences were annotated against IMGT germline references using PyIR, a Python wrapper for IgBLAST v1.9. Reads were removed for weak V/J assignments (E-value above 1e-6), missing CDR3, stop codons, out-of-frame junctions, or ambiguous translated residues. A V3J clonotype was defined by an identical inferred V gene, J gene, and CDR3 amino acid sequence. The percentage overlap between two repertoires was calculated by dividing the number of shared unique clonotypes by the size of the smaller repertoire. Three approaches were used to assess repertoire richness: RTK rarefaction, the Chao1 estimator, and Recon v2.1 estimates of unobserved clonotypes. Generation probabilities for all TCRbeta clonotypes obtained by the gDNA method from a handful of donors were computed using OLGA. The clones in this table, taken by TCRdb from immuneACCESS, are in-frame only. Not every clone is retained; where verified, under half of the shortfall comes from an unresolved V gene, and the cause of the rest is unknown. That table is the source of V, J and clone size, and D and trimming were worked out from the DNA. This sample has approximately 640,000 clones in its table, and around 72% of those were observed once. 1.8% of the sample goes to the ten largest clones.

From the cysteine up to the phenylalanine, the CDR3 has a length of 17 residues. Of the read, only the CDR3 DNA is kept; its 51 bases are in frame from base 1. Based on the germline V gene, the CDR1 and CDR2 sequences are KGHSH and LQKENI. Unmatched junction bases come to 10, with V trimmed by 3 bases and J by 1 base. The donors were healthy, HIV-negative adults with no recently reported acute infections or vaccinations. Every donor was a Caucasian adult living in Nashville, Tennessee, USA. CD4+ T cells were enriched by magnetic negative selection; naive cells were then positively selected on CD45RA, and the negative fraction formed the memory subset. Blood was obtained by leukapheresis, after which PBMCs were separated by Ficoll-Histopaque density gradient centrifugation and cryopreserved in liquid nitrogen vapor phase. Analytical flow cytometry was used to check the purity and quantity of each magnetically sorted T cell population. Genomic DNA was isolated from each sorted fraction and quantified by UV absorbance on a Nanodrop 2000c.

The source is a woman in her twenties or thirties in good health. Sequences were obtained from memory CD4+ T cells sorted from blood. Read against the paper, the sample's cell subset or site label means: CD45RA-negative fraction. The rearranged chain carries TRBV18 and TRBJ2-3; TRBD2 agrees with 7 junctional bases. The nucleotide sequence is TGTGCCAGCTCACCTTCACTAGCGAAATACGGCACAGATACGCAGTATTTT. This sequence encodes CASSPSLAKYGTDTQYF. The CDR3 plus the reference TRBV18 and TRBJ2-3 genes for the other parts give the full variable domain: NAGVMQNPRHLVRRRGQEARLRCSPMKGHSHVYWYRQLPEEGLKFMVYLQKENIIDESGMPKERFSAEFPKEGPSILRIQQVVRGDSAAYFCASSPSLAKYGTDTQYFGPGTRLTVL.